The clone carrying this T cell receptor beta chain has only one observation. This sample was taken from a study of blood T cell repertoires in COVID-19. Study overall: Both acute and convalescent COVID-19 samples were obtained from the United States, Italy and Spain.

The authors' processing: Reference gene primers were amplified, and this amplification served to estimate nucleated cell counts. Assay: immunoSEQ multiplex PCR; the TCRdb copy retains only in-frame clones and omits some. The D gene and trimming were derived from the DNA, and the V and J assignments and clone size from that table. The table lists about 63,000 clones, roughly four fifths of them singletons. Germline V gene lookup returns CDR1 LGHNT and CDR2 FRNRAP. The ends were cut back, 6 bases at V and 8 bases at J, with 15 bases in the middle. The CDR3 contains 13 residues. J is TRBJ2-3 and V is TRBV12-5; D uncertain. Sequencing was performed on peripheral blood. The sequence derives from a human donor in a cohort sampled during active COVID-19. The CDR3 region has the DNA TGTGCTAGTGGCCCTTCCGAGCATGGTACGCAGTATTTT. It encodes CASGPSEHGTQYF.